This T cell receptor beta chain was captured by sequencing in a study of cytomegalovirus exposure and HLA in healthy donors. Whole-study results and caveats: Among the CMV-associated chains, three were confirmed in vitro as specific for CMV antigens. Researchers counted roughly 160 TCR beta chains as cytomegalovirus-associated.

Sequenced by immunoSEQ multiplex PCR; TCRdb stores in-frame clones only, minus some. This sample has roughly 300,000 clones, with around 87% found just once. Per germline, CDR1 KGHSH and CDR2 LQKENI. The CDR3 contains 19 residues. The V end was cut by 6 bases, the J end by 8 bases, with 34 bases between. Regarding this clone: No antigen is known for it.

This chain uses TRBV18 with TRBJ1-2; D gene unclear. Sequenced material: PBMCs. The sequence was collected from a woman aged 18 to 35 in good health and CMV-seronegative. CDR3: CASSQTSAPEGMGMEGYTF. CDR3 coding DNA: TGTGCCAGCTCCCAAACCTCGGCCCCGGAGGGTATGGGGATGGAAGGCTACACCTTC.